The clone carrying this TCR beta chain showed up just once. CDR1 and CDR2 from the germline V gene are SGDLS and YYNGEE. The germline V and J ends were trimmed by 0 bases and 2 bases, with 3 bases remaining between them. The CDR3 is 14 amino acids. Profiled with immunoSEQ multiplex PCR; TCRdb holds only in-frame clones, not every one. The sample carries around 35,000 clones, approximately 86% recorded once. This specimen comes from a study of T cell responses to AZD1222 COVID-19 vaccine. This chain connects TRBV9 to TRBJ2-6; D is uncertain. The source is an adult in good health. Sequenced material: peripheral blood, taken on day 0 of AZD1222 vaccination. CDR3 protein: CASSVVTGANVLTF. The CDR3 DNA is TGTGCCAGCAGCGTAGTAACTGGGGCCAACGTCCTGACTTTC.